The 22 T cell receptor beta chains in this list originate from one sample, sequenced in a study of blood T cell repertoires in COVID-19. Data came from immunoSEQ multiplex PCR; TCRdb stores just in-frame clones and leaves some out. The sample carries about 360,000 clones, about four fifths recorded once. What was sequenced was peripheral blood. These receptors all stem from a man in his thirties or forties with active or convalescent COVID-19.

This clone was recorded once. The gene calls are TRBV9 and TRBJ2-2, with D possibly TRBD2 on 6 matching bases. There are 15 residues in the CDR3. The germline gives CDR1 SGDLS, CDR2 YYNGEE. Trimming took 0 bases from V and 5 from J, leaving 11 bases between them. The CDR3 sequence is CASSVGRGRTGELFF. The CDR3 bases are TGTGCCAGCAGCGTAGGGCGGGGTCGGACCGGGGAGCTGTTTTTT.

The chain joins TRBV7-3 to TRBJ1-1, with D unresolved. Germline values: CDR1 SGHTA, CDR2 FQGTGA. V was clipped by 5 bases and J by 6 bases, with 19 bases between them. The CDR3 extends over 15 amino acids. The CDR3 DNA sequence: TGTGCCAGCAGCCCCAATGAACTCGACGACTCTGAAGCTTTCTTT. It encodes CASSPNELDDSEAFF.

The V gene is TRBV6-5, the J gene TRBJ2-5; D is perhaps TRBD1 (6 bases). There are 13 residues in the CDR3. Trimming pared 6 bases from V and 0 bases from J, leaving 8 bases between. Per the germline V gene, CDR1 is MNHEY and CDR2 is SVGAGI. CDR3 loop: CASRTGYQETQYF. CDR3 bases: TGTGCCAGCAGGACAGGCTACCAAGAGACCCAGTACTTC.

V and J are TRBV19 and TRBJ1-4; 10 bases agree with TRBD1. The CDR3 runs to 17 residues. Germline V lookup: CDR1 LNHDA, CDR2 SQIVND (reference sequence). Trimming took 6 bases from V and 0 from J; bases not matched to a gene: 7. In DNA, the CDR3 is TGTGCCAGTAGACCGGGACAGGGGCCGTCAACTAATGAAAAACTGTTTTTT. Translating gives CASRPGQGPSTNEKLFF. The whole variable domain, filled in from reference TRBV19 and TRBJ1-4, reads DGGITQSPKYLFRKEGQNVTLSCEQNLNHDAMYWYRQDPGQGLRLIYYSQIVNDFQKGDIAEGYSVSREKKESFPLTVTSAQKNPTAFYLCASRPGQGPSTNEKLFFGSGTQLSVL.

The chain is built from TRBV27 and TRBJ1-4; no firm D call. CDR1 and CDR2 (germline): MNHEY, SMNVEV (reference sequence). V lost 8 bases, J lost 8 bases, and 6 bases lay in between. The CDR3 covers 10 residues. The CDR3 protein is CASGREKLFF. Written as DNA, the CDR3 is TGTGCCAGCGGCCGAGAAAAACTGTTTTTT. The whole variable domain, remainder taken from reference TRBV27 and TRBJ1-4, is EAQVTQNPRYLITVTGKKLTVTCSQNMNHEYMSWYRQDPGLGLRQIYYSMNVEVTDKGDVPEGYKVSRKEKRNFPLILESPSPNQTSLYFCASGREKLFFGSGTQLSVL.

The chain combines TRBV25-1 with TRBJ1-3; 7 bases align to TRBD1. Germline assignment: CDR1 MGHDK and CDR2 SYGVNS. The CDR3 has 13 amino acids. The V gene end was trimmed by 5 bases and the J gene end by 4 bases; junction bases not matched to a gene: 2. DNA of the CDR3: TGTGCCAGCAGTACAGGGGTAGGAAACACCATATATTTT. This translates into CASSTGVGNTIYF.

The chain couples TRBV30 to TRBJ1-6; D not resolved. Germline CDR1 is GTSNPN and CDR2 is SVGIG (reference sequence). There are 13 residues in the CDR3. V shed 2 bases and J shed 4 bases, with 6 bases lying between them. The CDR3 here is CAWSSRYNSPLHF. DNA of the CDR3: TGTGCCTGGAGTTCGCGGTATAATTCACCCCTCCACTTT.

CDR3 in DNA: TGTGCCAGCAGTCCAATAGGGGGATTAGCCAAAAACATTCAGTACTTC. Protein product: CASSPIGGLAKNIQYF. The chain carries TRBV27 and TRBJ2-4; D may be TRBD1 (6 bases). CDR3 length: 16 residues. Germline-derived CDR1 and CDR2 are MNHEY and SMNVEV (reference sequence). V dropped 5 bases and J dropped 0 bases, with 14 bases sitting between them.

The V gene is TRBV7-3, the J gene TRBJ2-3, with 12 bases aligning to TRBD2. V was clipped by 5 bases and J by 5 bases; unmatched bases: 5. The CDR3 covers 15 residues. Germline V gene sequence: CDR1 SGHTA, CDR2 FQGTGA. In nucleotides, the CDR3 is TGTGCCAGCAGCCAACTAGCGGGGGGAATAGATACGCAGTATTTT. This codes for CASSQLAGGIDTQYF.

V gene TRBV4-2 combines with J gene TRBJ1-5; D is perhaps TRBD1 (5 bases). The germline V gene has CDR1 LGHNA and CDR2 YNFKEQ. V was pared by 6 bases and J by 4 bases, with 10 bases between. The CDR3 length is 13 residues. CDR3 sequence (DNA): TGTGCCAGCAGTCCGGACACTAATCAGCCCCAGCATTTT. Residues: CASSPDTNQPQHF.

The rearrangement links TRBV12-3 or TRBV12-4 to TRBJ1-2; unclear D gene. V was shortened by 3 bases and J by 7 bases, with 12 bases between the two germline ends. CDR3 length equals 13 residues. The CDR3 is CASSFSQSGGYTF. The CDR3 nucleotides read TGTGCCAGCAGTTTCAGTCAGTCTGGTGGCTACACCTTC.

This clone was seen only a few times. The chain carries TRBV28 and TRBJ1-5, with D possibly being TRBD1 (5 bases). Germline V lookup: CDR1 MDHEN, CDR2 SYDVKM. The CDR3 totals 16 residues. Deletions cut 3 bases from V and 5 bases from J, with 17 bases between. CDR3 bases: TGTGCCAGCAGTTTGTGGGGGGTCTCCCTCTATCAGCCCCAGCATTTT. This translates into CASSLWGVSLYQPQHF.

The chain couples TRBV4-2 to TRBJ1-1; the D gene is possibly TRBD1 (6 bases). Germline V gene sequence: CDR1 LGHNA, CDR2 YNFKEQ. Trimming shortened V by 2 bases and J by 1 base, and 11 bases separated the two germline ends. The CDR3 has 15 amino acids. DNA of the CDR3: TGTGCCAGCAGCCAAATTTCGACAGGGAACACTGAAGCTTTCTTT. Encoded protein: CASSQISTGNTEAFF.

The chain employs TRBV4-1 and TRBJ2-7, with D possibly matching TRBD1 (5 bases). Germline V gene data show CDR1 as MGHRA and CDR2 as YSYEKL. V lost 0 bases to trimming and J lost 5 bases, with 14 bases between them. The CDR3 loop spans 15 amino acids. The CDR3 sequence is CASSQDGTGRDEQYF. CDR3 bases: TGCGCCAGCAGCCAAGATGGAACAGGTCGCGACGAGCAGTACTTC.

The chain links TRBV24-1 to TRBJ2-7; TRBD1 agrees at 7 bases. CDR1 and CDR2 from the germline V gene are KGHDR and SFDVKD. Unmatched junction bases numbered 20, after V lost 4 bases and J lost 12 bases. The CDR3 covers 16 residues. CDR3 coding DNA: TGTGCCACCAGTGACACCCTAACGTGGGACAGTCGGGATCTGTACTTC. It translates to CATSDTLTWDSRDLYF.

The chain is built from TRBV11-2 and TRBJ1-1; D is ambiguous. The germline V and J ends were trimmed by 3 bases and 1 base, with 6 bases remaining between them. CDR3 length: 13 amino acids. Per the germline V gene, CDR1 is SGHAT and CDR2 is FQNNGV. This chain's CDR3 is CASSFGQNTEAFF. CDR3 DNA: TGTGCCAGCAGCTTTGGGCAGAACACTGAAGCTTTCTTT.

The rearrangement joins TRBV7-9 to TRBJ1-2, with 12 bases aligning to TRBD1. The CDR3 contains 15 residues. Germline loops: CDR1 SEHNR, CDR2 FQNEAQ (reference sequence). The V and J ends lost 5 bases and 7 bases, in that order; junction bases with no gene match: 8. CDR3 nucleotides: TGTGCCAGCAGCGTCGGGACAGGGGGCTCGGGTGGCTACACCTTC. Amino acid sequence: CASSVGTGGSGGYTF.

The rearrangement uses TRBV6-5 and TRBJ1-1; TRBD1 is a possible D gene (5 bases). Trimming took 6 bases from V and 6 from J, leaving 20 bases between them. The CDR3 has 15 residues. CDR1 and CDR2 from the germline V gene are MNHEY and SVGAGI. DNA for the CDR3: TGTGCCAGCAGAGCCTTACAGGTTCAGGGATCTGAAGCTTTCTTT. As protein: CASRALQVQGSEAFF.

The CDR3 DNA sequence: TGTGCCAGCGAGGCGGGACTCCCGCACTCGGATACGCAGTATTTT. Amino acid sequence: CASEAGLPHSDTQYF. The chain combines TRBV11-1 with TRBJ2-3; TRBD2 is a possible D gene (6 bases). Trimming pared 8 bases from V and 6 bases from J, leaving 21 bases between. Germline loops: CDR1 SGHAT, CDR2 FQDESV (reference sequence). The CDR3 runs to 15 residues.

Here the CDR3 DNA reads TGTGCCTGGAGTCCAGGAGATACGCAGTATTTT. Encoded protein: CAWSPGDTQYF. This chain links TRBV30 with TRBJ2-3; D unresolved. Germline loops: CDR1 GTSNPN, CDR2 SVGIG (reference sequence). V was clipped by 2 bases and J by 5 bases, with 5 bases between them. The CDR3 spans 11 residues.

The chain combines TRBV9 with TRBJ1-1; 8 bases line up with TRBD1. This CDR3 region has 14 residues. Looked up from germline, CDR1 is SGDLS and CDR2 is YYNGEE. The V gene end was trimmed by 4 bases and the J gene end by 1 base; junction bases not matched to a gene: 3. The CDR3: CASSTGQENTEAFF. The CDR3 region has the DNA TGTGCCAGCAGCACGGGACAGGAGAACACTGAAGCTTTCTTT.

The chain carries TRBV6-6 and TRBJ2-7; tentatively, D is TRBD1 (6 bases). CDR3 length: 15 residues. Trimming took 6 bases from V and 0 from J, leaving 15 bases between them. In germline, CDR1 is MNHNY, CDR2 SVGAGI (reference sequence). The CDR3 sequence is CASRIREQGSYEQYF. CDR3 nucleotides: TGTGCCAGCAGGATAAGGGAACAGGGCTCCTACGAGCAGTACTTC.